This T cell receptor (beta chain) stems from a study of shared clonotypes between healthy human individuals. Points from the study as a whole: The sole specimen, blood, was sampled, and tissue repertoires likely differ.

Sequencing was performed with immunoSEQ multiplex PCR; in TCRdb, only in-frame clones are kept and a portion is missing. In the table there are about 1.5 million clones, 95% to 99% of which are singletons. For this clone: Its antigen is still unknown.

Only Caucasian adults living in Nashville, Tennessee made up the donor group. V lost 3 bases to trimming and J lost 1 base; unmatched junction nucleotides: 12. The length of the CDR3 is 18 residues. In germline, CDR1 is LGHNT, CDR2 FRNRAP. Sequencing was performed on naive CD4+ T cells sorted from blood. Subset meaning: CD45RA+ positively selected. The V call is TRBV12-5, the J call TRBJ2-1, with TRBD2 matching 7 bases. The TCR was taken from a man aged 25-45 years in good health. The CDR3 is CASGLGLSGVRSYNEQFF. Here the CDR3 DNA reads TGTGCTAGTGGTTTAGGCTTGAGCGGGGTCCGATCCTACAATGAGCAGTTCTTC.